This T cell receptor beta chain originates from a study of identical twins. Donors uniformly comprised healthy Caucasians. CDR1 is SQVTM, CDR2 ANQGSEA, per germline. Between the trimmed V and J ends, which lost 4 bases and 6 bases, there was a span of 13 bases. The CDR3 consists of 12 residues. TCRdb processed the 5' RACE reads anew with MiXCR; each CDR3 protein has one entry. The repertoire holds 410,000 or so distinct CDR3 sequences, with less than 20% as singletons. This clonotype was counted between two and nine times. The antigen is undetermined. Overall study findings and caveats: Cross-sectional statistics underpinned the conclusions; the same donors were not followed.

The genes are TRBV29-1 and TRBJ2-7, with unresolved D. The receptor comes from a man in his forties or fifties in good health. Sequencing was done on a sample of naive T cells sorted from blood. CDR3 loop: CSVGAFGSEQYF. DNA for the CDR3: TGCAGCGTTGGGGCCTTCGGTTCCGAGCAGTACTTC.